This T cell receptor (beta chain) was retrieved from a study of blood T cells in healthy people across ages. Findings and limits, study-wide: Diversity of TCR beta per million T cells declined in a roughly linear way with age. The study found more naive CD4+ cells and higher diversity in long-lived than aged donors.

The use of a sample-barcoded 5' primer and a J-beta primer mix characterized a second PCR of roughly 7 to 12 cycles. From the 5' RACE reads, TCRdb called clonotypes with MiXCR, one entry per CDR3 protein. The data contain 850,000 to 1,100,000 distinct CDR3 sequences, less than 45% of them singletons. Donors gave approximately 9.9 milliliters of peripheral blood apiece. CDR1 is SGHKS and CDR2 is YYEKEE in the germline V gene (reference sequence). CDR3 length equals 14 residues. V gave up 1 base and J gave up 4 bases, with 9 bases separating them. As to this clonotype: What it binds is unknown.

The sequencing input was blood. This chain uses TRBV5-5 with TRBJ1-5; D not certain. This TCR derives from a man aged 18 to 30 in good health. The CDR3 DNA is TGTGCCAGCAGCTTGACAGAATTTAATCAGCCCCAGCATTTT. This sequence encodes CASSLTEFNQPQHF.